Each of the 10 T cell receptor beta chains below was sequenced from the same sample in a study of monozygotic twins with inflammatory bowel disease. For each CDR3 protein, TCRdb gives one entry from its re-call of the 5' RACE reads, without DNA. Its clone listing holds roughly 120,000 distinct CDR3 sequences. Sample: blood. Receptors originate from a human donor with ulcerative colitis or Crohn's disease, or a healthy co-twin of an affected twin (not recorded which).

This chain connects TRBV5-6 to TRBJ2-1; as DNA is missing, the TRBD2 call by TCRdb cannot be tested. This CDR3 spans 16 amino acids. Germline lookup yields CDR1 SGHDT and CDR2 YYEEEE. The CDR3 loop is CASERAGAVSYNEQFF.

The gene calls are TRBV5-1 and TRBJ1-1; TCRdb names TRBD1, which stays unverified in the absence of DNA. Germline lookup yields CDR1 SGHRS and CDR2 YFSETQ. The CDR3 is made up of 14 amino acids. The CDR3 here is CASSFRVPNTEAFF. The full variable domain, its missing parts supplied by reference TRBV5-1 and TRBJ1-1, is KAGVTQTPRYLIKTRGQQVTLSCSPISGHRSVSWYQQTPGQGLQFLFEYFSETQRNKGNFPGRFSGRQFSNSRSEMNVSTLELGDSALYLCASSFRVPNTEAFFGQGTRLTVV.

The chain recombines TRBV20-1 with TRBJ2-1; the TCRdb call, TRBD2, lacks DNA for checking. Germline lookup yields CDR1 DFQATT and CDR2 SNEGSKA (reference sequence). CDR3 length: 16 amino acids. The CDR3 is CSARAASGTSYNEQFF.

The chain is built from TRBV3-1 and TRBJ2-2; with no DNA, the TCRdb D assignment of TRBD2 cannot be verified. The germline V gene encodes CDR1 LGHDT and CDR2 YNNKEL (reference sequence). CDR3 size: 18 residues. This CDR3 reads CASSQHGLAGGSAGELFF.

This rearrangement joins TRBV4-2 to TRBJ1-1; no DNA is available, so the TRBD1 call from TCRdb remains unchecked. Germline V lookup: CDR1 LGHNA, CDR2 YNFKEQ. The CDR3 covers 16 residues. The CDR3 loop is CASSQSGGAQNTEAFF.

The V and J genes are TRBV28 and TRBJ2-1. Germline CDR1 and CDR2: MDHEN and SYDVKM. This CDR3 region has 11 residues. The CDR3 protein is CATTRDNEQFF.

The chain has TRBV7-8 and TRBJ2-2; the D gene TCRdb calls, TRBD1, cannot be checked with no DNA. Germline V gene sequence: CDR1 SGHVS, CDR2 FQNEAQ. The length of the CDR3 is 16 residues. The CDR3 loop is CASSTDGGLSTGELFF.

The chain joins TRBV10-3 to TRBJ1-4; absent DNA, TCRdb's TRBD1 call cannot be checked. The germline V gene encodes CDR1 ENHRY and CDR2 SYGVKD. This CDR3 is built from 15 residues. CDR3 loop: CAISEVGQPNEKLFF.

The chain carries TRBV20-1 and TRBJ2-5; TCRdb's D call, TRBD2, is unchecked because there is no DNA. CDR3 length: 16 residues. CDR1 and CDR2 (germline): DFQATT, SNEGSKA (reference sequence). CDR3: CSARDQEGRGGETQYF.

The chain carries TRBV5-4 and TRBJ1-1. Germline CDR1 reads SGHNT; CDR2 reads YYREEE (reference sequence). This CDR3 region has 15 residues. CDR3 residues: CASSPIGSLNTEAFF.